This entry lists 27 T cell receptor beta chains sequenced from one sample in a study of blood T cell repertoires in COVID-19. The assay was immunoSEQ multiplex PCR, and TCRdb's table has in-frame clones only and misses some. The repertoire includes about 220,000 clones, around 89% of them detected once, and less than 15% sits in the top ten. Sequencing was carried out using PBMCs or T cells enriched from blood (not recorded which). The receptors come from a man aged 25 to 40 who had been exposed to COVID-19.

The chain employs TRBV7-2 and TRBJ1-5, with TRBD1 as a possible D gene (6 bases). The CDR3 is 15 residues long. Germline values: CDR1 SGHTA, CDR2 FQGNSA. With 5 bases removed from V and 1 base from J, the gap between germline ends came to 12 bases. For the CDR3, the DNA is TGTGCCAGCAGCCGGGGGGCGGGAAGCAATCAGCCCCAGCATTTT. It is translated as CASSRGAGSNQPQHF.

This chain joins TRBV5-8 and TRBJ1-2, with 8 positions matching TRBD1. Trimming removed 0 bases from V and 8 bases from J; junction bases left unmatched: 9. CDR1 is SGHTS and CDR2 is YDEGEE in the germline V gene. The CDR3 sequence is 15 residues long. The CDR3 reads CASSLESGGAVGYTF. DNA of the CDR3: TGTGCCAGCAGCTTGGAATCAGGGGGCGCGGTGGGCTACACCTTC.

This sequence joins TRBV18 and TRBJ1-5, with 7 bases matching TRBD1. V dropped 4 bases and J dropped 1; count of bases not matched to a gene: 13. This CDR3 comprises 18 residues. Germline V gene lookup returns CDR1 KGHSH and CDR2 LQKENI. The CDR3 region is CASSHGRVMDRSNQPQHF. CDR3 coding DNA: TGTGCCAGCTCACACGGAAGGGTGATGGACAGGAGCAATCAGCCCCAGCATTTT.

The J gene is TRBJ2-7, the V gene TRBV4-3, with D possibly being TRBD1 (6 bases). Trimming pared 6 bases from V and 0 bases from J, leaving 15 bases between. CDR1 is LGHNA, CDR2 YSLEER, per germline. The CDR3 is made up of 15 amino acids. CDR3 in DNA: TGCGCCAGCAGTCAGGGGTACGTTAGCTCCTACGAGCAGTACTTC. Protein product: CASSQGYVSSYEQYF.

The chain employs TRBV18 and TRBJ2-3; 7 nucleotides agree with TRBD1. CDR1 and CDR2 from the germline V gene are KGHSH and LQKENI. The CDR3 length is 15 residues. V trimming: 4 bases; J trimming: 6 bases; junction bases outside the gene matches: 10. The CDR3 region has the DNA TGTGCCAGCTCACTGTTACAGGGACAGCAGGATACGCAGTATTTT. This sequence encodes CASSLLQGQQDTQYF. Combining the CDR3 with reference TRBV18 and TRBJ2-3 gives the whole variable domain NAGVMQNPRHLVRRRGQEARLRCSPMKGHSHVYWYRQLPEEGLKFMVYLQKENIIDESGMPKERFSAEFPKEGPSILRIQQVVRGDSAAYFCASSLLQGQQDTQYFGPGTRLTVL.

This clone was found once. This chain uses TRBV4-1 with TRBJ1-2, with 9 bases fitting TRBD1. Germline V gene sequence: CDR1 MGHRA, CDR2 YSYEKL. Trimming removed 1 base from V and 7 bases from J; junction bases left unmatched: 4. The CDR3 extends over 14 amino acids. The CDR3 region has the DNA TGCGCCAGCAGCCAAGGGACAGGGGTGTTTGGCTACACCTTC. Translating it yields CASSQGTGVFGYTF.

V and J are TRBV24-1 and TRBJ2-1, with a possible D match to TRBD2 (6 bases). Trimming left V 3 bases short and J 8 bases short, with 16 bases between. CDR3 length: 15 amino acids. CDR1 is KGHDR and CDR2 is SFDVKD in the germline V gene. The CDR3 is CATSDRAAAGDEQFF. CDR3 nucleotide sequence: TGTGCCACCAGTGATCGGGCCGCAGCGGGTGATGAGCAGTTCTTC.

This rearrangement joins TRBV5-1 to TRBJ1-1, with 7 bases identical to TRBD1. The germline CDR1 and CDR2 sequences are SGHRS and YFSETQ. The CDR3 contains 15 residues. V lost 0 bases and J lost 5; bases outside the gene matches: 7. The CDR3 coding sequence is TGCGCCAGCAGCTTGGATTCTAGACAGGGTACTGAAGCTTTCTTT. This translates into CASSLDSRQGTEAFF. Complete variable domain (other parts from reference TRBV5-1 and TRBJ1-1): KAGVTQTPRYLIKTRGQQVTLSCSPISGHRSVSWYQQTPGQGLQFLFEYFSETQRNKGNFPGRFSGRQFSNSRSEMNVSTLELGDSALYLCASSLDSRQGTEAFFGQGTRLTVV.

This clone was observed a single time. This sample includes further DNA sequences coding for the same CDR3. The chain employs TRBV5-4 and TRBJ1-3; TRBD1 aligns across 7 bases. Germline CDR1 SGHNT, CDR2 YYREEE (reference sequence). The CDR3 loop spans 14 amino acids. The junction had 3 bases not matched to a gene; V was cut back by 2 bases and J by 4 bases. CDR3 sequence: CASSLDRVGNTIYF. The CDR3 DNA is TGTGCCAGCAGCTTAGACAGGGTGGGAAACACCATATATTTT.

V is TRBV3-1 (or the pseudogene TRBV3-2) and J is TRBJ2-2, with 8 positions matching TRBD2. V was clipped by 3 bases and J by 3 bases; unmatched bases: 6. CDR3 length equals 16 residues. CDR1 and CDR2 (germline): LGHDT, YNNKEL (reference sequence). The CDR3 loop reads CASSHPREGDTGELFF. CDR3 bases: TGTGCCAGCAGCCACCCCCGGGAGGGAGACACCGGGGAGCTGTTTTTT.

The chain is built from TRBV18 and TRBJ1-5, with TRBD1 as a possible D gene (5 bases). The CDR3 runs 14 residues. Trimming shortened V by 6 bases and J by 4 bases, and 13 bases separated the two germline ends. The germline V gene encodes CDR1 KGHSH and CDR2 LQKENI. The chain's CDR3 is CASSPGGGNQPQHF. The CDR3 DNA reads TGTGCCAGCTCCCCTGGGGGGGGAAATCAGCCCCAGCATTTT.

This chain connects TRBV5-4 to TRBJ2-7; 7 nucleotides align to TRBD1. CDR3 length: 15 amino acids. Germline V CDR1 and CDR2: SGHNT, YYREEE (reference sequence). The junction had 8 bases not matched to a gene; V was cut back by 4 bases and J by 1 base. The CDR3 nucleotides read TGTGCCAGCAGCATACAGGGGCTTATGTCCTACGAGCAGTACTTC. Protein product: CASSIQGLMSYEQYF.

The V call is TRBV2, the J call TRBJ2-1; D gene unclear. The CDR3 is made up of 15 amino acids. The V gene lost 7 bases and the J gene lost 0 bases, with 13 bases spanning the gap. Germline lookup yields CDR1 SNHLY and CDR2 FYNNEI. The CDR3 loop reads CASMRVASSYNEQFF. In DNA form, the CDR3 reads TGTGCCAGCATGCGCGTTGCGAGCTCCTACAATGAGCAGTTCTTC.

This clone showed up just once. The rearrangement uses TRBV4-1 and TRBJ2-2; D is perhaps TRBD1 (6 bases). V shed 4 bases and J shed 0 bases, with 6 bases lying between them. This CDR3 contains 14 residues. CDR1 is MGHRA and CDR2 is YSYEKL in the germline V gene. CDR3 nucleotide sequence: TGCGCCAGCAGCCGGGGGCCGAACACCGGGGAGCTGTTTTTT. This codes for CASSRGPNTGELFF.

J is TRBJ2-7 and V is TRBV6-1; 11 bases line up with TRBD2. V was pared by 2 bases and J by 1 base, with 4 bases of the junction left unmatched. The CDR3 length is 16 residues. The germline V gene has CDR1 MNHNS and CDR2 SASEGT. The CDR3 nucleotides read TGTGCCAGCAGTGAACTAGCGGGGGGTGGGTCCTACGAGCAGTACTTC. This sequence encodes CASSELAGGGSYEQYF.

The chain joins TRBV7-2 to TRBJ2-7, with 10 bases that match TRBD2. CDR3 length: 15 amino acids. Germline V gives CDR1 SGHTA, CDR2 FQGNSA. V gave up 3 bases and J gave up 5 bases; unmatched junction bases: 7. The CDR3 is CASSFTSGVQHEQYF. DNA of the CDR3: TGTGCCAGCAGCTTTACTAGCGGGGTACAACACGAGCAGTACTTC.

The V gene is TRBV7-6, the J gene TRBJ2-2; D unresolved. Trimming pared 1 base from V and 3 bases from J, leaving 9 bases between. The CDR3 loop spans 15 amino acids. CDR1 and CDR2 (germline): SGHVS, FNYEAQ. The CDR3 reads CASSLERSYTGELFF. The CDR3 coding sequence is TGTGCCAGCAGCTTAGAACGGAGTTACACCGGGGAGCTGTTTTTT. The full variable domain, completed using reference TRBV7-6 and TRBJ2-2, is GAGVSQSPRYKVTKRGQDVALRCDPISGHVSLYWYRQALGQGPEFLTYFNYEAQQDKSGLPNDRFSAERPEGSISTLTIQRTEQRDSAMYRCASSLERSYTGELFFGEGSRLTVL.

The chain joins TRBV19 to TRBJ1-2; the D is unclear. V was clipped by 3 bases and J by 0 bases, with 11 bases between them. Germline V lookup: CDR1 LNHDA, CDR2 SQIVND (reference sequence). The CDR3 loop spans 15 amino acids. The CDR3 is CASSIRSDTNYGYTF. CDR3 nucleotides: TGTGCCAGTAGTATTCGTTCCGACACTAACTATGGCTACACCTTC.

The chain has TRBV29-1 and TRBJ2-2; 8 nucleotides agree with TRBD1. Germline lookup yields CDR1 SQVTM and CDR2 ANQGSEA. This CDR3 region has 13 residues. The junction had 3 bases not matched to a gene; V was cut back by 5 bases and J by 4 bases. Here the CDR3 DNA reads TGCAGCGTTTTCCAGGGGGCCACCGGGGAGCTGTTTTTT. Residues: CSVFQGATGELFF.

This sequence joins TRBV12-3 or TRBV12-4 and TRBJ1-2; D possibly corresponds to TRBD1 (5 bases). The V end was cut by 10 bases, the J end by 8 bases, with 17 bases between. CDR3 length: 12 residues. This CDR3 is CAIFVGGDGYTF. The CDR3 DNA reads as TGTGCCATCTTCGTTGGGGGGGACGGCTACACCTTC.

The chain links TRBV6-4 to TRBJ1-2; weak D call: TRBD1 (6 bases). The CDR3 length is 14 residues. Per germline, CDR1 MRHNA and CDR2 SNTAGT. Deletions cut 6 bases from V and 10 bases from J, with 21 bases between. In DNA form, the CDR3 reads TGTGCCAGCAGCCCAGAACAGGGTTGGTTGGACTACACCTTC. Translation gives CASSPEQGWLDYTF.

This chain connects TRBV5-1 to TRBJ2-5; TRBD2 matches 11 bases. J lost 3 bases, V lost 6 bases, and 10 bases had no gene match. This CDR3 contains 16 residues. Germline V gives CDR1 SGHRS, CDR2 YFSETQ. The CDR3, as DNA: TGCGCCAGCACCCAAAATAGCGGGGGGGCCGAAGAGACCCAGTACTTC. This sequence encodes CASTQNSGGAEETQYF.

V and J are TRBV10-3 and TRBJ1-5, with no clear D. The germline gives CDR1 ENHRY, CDR2 SYGVKD. The CDR3 length is 17 residues. V dropped 0 bases and J dropped 0 bases, with 12 bases sitting between them. CDR3 sequence reads: CAISESPPGYSNQPQHF. The CDR3 DNA reads TGTGCCATCAGTGAGTCGCCGCCGGGTTATAGCAATCAGCCCCAGCATTTT.

This sequence joins TRBV27 and TRBJ2-7; the D is unclear. Looked up from germline, CDR1 is MNHEY and CDR2 is SMNVEV (reference sequence). This CDR3 contains 13 residues. V lost 8 bases and J lost 0, with 11 bases in between. CDR3 coding DNA: TGTGCCAGCGGTCGGGTTAACTCCTACGAGCAGTACTTC. Translated: CASGRVNSYEQYF.

The chain is built from TRBV4-3 and TRBJ1-2; 8 nucleotides agree with TRBD1. Germline CDR1 is LGHNA and CDR2 is YSLEER. After removal of 0 bases from V and 8 bases from J, the junction contained 5 bases not matched to a gene. The CDR3 contains 14 residues. CDR3 DNA sequence: TGCGCCAGCAGCCAAGACAGGGGGCTTATCGGCTACACCTTC. Its protein is CASSQDRGLIGYTF.

This clone was seen just once. The rearrangement links TRBV5-1 to TRBJ2-7, with 12 bases aligning to TRBD1. This CDR3 region has 18 residues. CDR1 is SGHRS and CDR2 is YFSETQ in the germline V gene. V was clipped by 2 bases and J by 5 bases; unmatched bases: 14. The CDR3 DNA reads as TGCGCCAGCAGCTTCCGGGACAGGGGGCTCTCATACGGTAACGAGCAGTACTTC. Translating it yields CASSFRDRGLSYGNEQYF.

The V call is TRBV3-1 (or the pseudogene TRBV3-2), the J call TRBJ2-5, with 7 positions matching TRBD2. Germline CDR1 is LGHDT and CDR2 is YNNKEL (reference sequence). V lost 4 bases and J lost 2; bases outside the gene matches: 7. The CDR3 sequence is 15 residues long. DNA for the CDR3: TGTGCCAGCAGCCCCACTACTAGCGAACAAGAGACCCAGTACTTC. Residues: CASSPTTSEQETQYF.